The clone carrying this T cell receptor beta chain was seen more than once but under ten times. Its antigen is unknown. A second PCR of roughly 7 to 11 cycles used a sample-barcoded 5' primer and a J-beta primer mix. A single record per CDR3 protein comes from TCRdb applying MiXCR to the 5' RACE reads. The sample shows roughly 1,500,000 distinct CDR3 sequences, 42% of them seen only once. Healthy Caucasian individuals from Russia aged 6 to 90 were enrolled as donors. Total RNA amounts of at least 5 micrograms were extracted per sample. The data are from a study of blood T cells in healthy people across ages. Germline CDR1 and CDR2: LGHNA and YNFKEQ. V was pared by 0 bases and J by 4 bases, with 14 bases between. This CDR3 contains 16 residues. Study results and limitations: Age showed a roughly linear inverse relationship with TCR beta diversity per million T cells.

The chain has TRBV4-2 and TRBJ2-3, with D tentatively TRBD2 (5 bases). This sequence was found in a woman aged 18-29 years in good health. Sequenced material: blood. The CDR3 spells CASSQDFGVGADTQYF. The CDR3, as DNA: TGTGCCAGCAGCCAAGATTTCGGGGTGGGAGCAGATACGCAGTATTTT.